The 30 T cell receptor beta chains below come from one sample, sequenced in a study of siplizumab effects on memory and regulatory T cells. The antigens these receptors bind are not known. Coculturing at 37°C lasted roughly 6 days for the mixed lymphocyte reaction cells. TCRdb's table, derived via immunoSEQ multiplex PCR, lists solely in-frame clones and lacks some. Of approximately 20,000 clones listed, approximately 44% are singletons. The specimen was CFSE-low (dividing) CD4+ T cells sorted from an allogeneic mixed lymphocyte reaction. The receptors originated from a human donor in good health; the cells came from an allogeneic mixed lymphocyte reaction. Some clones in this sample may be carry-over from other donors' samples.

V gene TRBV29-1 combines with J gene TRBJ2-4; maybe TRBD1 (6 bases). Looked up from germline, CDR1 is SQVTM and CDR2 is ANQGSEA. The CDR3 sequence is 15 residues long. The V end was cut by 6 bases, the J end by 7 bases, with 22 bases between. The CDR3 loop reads CSVEPGEGGKNIQYF. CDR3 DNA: TGCAGCGTCGAACCAGGGGAAGGCGGAAAGAACATTCAGTACTTC.

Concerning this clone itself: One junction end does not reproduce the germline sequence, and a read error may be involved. CDR3 bases: TGTGCCAGCAGCTTGGTCGGCTCAACTAATGAAAAACTGTTTTTT. Amino acids: CASSLVGSTNEKLFF. The chain links TRBV5-3 to TRBJ1-4; unclear D gene. TRBV5-3 has ORF status, its function being uncertain. The CDR3 spans 15 residues.

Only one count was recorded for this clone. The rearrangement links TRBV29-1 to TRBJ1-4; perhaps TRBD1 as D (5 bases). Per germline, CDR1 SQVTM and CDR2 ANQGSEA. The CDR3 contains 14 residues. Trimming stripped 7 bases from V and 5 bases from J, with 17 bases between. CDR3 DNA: TGCAGCGCCCGAGGGCTGTCAGGGAATGAAAAACTGTTTTTT. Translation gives CSARGLSGNEKLFF. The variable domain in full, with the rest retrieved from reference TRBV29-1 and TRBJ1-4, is SAVISQKPSRDICQRGTSLTIQCQVDSQVTMMFWYRQQPGQSLTLIATANQGSEATYESGFVIDKFPISRPNLTFSTLTVSNMSPEDSSIYLCSARGLSGNEKLFFGSGTQLSVL.

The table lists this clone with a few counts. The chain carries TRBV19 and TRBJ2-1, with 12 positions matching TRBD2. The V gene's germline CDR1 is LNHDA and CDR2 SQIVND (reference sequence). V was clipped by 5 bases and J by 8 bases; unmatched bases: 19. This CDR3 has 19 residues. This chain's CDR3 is CASSPTPLTSGGLLDEQFF. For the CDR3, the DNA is TGTGCCAGTAGTCCTACTCCTCTGACTAGCGGGGGCCTTCTAGATGAGCAGTTCTTC.

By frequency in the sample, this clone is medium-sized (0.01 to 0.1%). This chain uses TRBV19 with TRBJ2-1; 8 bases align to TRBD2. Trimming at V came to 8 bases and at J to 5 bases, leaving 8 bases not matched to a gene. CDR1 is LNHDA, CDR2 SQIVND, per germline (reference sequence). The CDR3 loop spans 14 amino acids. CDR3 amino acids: CASAQREINNEQFF. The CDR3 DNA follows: TGTGCCAGTGCCCAGCGGGAGATTAACAATGAGCAGTTCTTC.

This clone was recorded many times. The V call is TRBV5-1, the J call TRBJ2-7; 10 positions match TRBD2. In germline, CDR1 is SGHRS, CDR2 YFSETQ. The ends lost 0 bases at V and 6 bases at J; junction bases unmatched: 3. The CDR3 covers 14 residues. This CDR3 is CASSLALAGVEQYF. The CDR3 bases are TGCGCCAGCAGCTTGGCTCTAGCGGGAGTCGAGCAGTACTTC.

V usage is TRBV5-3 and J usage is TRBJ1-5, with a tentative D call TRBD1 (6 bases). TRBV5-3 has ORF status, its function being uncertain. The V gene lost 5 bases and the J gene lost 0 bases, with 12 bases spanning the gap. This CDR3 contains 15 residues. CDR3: CARSFDRPSNQPQHF. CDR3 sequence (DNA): TGTGCCAGAAGTTTCGACAGGCCTAGCAATCAGCCCCAGCATTTT.

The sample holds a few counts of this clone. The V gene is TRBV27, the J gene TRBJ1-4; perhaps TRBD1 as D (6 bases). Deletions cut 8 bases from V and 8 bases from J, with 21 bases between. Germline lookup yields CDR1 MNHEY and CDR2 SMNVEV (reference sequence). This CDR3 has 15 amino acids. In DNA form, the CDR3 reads TGTGCCAGCGGAAAATTTGGGGACAACAGGGAAAAACTGTTTTTT. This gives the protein CASGKFGDNREKLFF. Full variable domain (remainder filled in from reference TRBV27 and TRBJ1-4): EAQVTQNPRYLITVTGKKLTVTCSQNMNHEYMSWYRQDPGLGLRQIYYSMNVEVTDKGDVPEGYKVSRKEKRNFPLILESPSPNQTSLYFCASGKFGDNREKLFFGSGTQLSVL.

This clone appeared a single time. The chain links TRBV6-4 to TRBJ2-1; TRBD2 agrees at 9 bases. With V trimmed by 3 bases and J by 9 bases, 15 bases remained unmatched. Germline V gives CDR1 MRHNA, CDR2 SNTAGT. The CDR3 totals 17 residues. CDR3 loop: CASSDRLGLALRVEQFF. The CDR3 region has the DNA TGTGCCAGCAGTGATCGTTTGGGACTAGCACTGAGGGTTGAGCAGTTCTTC.

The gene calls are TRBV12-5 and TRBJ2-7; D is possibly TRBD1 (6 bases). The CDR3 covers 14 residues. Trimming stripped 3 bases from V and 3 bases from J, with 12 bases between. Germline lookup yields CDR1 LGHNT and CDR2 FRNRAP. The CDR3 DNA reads TGTGCTAGTGGTTTACCTTCGACAGGCTACGAGCAGTACTTC. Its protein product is CASGLPSTGYEQYF.

The CDR3, as DNA: TGTGCCAGCAGCTTAAGGCTGGGGACTACCAATGAGCAGTTCTTC. Amino acid sequence: CASSLRLGTTNEQFF. This chain connects TRBV7-3 to TRBJ2-1; 7 bases line up with TRBD2. Germline CDR1 SGHTA, CDR2 FQGTGA. V shed 1 base, J shed 6 bases, and the junction held 6 bases outside the gene matches. The CDR3 length is 15 residues.

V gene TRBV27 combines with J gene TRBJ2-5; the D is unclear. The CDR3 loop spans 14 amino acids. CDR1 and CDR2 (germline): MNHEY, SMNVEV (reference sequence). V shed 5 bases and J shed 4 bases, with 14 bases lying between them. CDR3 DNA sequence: TGTGCCAGCAGTCCCCGTATCGCGGCAGAGACCCAGTACTTC. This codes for CASSPRIAAETQYF.

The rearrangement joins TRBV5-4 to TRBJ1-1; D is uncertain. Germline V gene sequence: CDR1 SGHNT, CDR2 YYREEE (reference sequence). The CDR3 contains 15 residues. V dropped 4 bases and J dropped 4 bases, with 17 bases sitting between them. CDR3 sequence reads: CASSPPAPWGTEAFF. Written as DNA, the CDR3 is TGTGCCAGCAGCCCCCCAGCCCCCTGGGGCACTGAAGCTTTCTTT. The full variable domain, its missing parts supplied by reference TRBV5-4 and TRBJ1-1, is ETGVTQSPTHLIKTRGQQVTLRCSSQSGHNTVSWYQQALGQGPQFIFQYYREEENGRGNFPPRFSGLQFPNYSSELNVNALELDDSALYLCASSPPAPWGTEAFFGQGTRLTVV.

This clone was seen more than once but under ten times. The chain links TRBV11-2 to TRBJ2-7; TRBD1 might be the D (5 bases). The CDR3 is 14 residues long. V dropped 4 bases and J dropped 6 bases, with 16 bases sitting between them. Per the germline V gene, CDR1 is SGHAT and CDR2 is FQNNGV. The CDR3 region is CASSSWQGRSEQYF. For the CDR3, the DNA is TGTGCCAGCAGCTCATGGCAGGGTCGTAGCGAGCAGTACTTC.

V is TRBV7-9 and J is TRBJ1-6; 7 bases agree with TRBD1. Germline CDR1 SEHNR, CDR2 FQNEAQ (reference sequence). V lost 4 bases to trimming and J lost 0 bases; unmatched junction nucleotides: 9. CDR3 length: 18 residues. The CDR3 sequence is CASSSPGGQNSYNSPLHF. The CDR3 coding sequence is TGTGCCAGCAGCTCCCCCGGGGGACAGAACTCCTATAATTCACCCCTCCACTTT.

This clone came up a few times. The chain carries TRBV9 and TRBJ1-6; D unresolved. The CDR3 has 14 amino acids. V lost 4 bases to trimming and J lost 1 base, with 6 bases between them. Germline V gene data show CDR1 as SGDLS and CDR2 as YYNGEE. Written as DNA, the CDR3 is TGTGCCAGCAGCCTTCTTTCCTATAATTCACCCCTCCACTTT. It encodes CASSLLSYNSPLHF.

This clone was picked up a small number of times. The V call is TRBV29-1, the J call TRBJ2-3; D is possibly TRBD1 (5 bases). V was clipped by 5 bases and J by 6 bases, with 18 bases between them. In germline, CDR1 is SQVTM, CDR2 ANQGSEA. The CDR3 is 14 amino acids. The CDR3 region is CSVPRQTGRDTQYF. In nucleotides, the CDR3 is TGCAGCGTTCCTAGACAAACAGGAAGGGATACGCAGTATTTT.

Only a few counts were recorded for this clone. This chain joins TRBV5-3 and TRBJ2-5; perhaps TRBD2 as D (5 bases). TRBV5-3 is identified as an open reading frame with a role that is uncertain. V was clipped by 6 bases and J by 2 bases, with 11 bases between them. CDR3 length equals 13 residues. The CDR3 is CARNGAAQETQYF. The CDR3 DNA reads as TGTGCCAGAAACGGAGCGGCGCAAGAGACCCAGTACTTC.

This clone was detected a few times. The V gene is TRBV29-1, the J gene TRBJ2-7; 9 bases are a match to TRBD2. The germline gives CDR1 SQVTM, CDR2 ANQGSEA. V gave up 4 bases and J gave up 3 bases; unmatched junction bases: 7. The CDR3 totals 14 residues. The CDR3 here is CSVGVAGEIYEQYF. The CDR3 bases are TGCAGCGTTGGAGTAGCGGGGGAGATCTACGAGCAGTACTTC.

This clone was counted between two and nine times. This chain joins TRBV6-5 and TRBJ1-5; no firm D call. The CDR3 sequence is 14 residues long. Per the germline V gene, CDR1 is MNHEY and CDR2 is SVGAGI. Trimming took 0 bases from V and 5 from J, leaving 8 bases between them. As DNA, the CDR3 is TGTGCCAGCAGTTACTCGGAGTCGTATCAGCCCCAGCATTTT. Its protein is CASSYSESYQPQHF.

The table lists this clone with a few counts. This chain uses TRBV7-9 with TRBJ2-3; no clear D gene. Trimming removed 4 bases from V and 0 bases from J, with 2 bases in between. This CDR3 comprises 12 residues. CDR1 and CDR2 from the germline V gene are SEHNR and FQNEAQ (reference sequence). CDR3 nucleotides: TGTGCCAGCAGCTACAGCACAGATACGCAGTATTTT. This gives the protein CASSYSTDTQYF.

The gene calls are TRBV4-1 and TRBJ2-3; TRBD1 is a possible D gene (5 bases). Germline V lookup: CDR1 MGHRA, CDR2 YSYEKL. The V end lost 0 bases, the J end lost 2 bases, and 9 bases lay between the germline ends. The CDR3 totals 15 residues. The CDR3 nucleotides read TGCGCCAGCAGCCAAGAGAAGGGGCCCACAGATACGCAGTATTTT. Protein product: CASSQEKGPTDTQYF.

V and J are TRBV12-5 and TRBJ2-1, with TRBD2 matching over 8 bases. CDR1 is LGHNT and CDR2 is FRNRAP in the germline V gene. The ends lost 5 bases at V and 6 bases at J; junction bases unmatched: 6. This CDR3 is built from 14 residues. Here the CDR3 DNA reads TGTGCTAGTGGTGTCGGGGGGGGTTTCAATGAGCAGTTCTTC. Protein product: CASGVGGGFNEQFF.

CDR3 sequence: CASSRAFLDYEQYF. CDR3 DNA: TGTGCCAGCAGCAGGGCTTTTCTCGACTACGAGCAGTACTTC. The V call is TRBV6-1, the J call TRBJ2-7, with a possible D match to TRBD1 (5 bases). Germline V gives CDR1 MNHNS, CDR2 SASEGT. V was pared by 6 bases and J by 3 bases, with 15 bases between. This CDR3 spans 14 amino acids.

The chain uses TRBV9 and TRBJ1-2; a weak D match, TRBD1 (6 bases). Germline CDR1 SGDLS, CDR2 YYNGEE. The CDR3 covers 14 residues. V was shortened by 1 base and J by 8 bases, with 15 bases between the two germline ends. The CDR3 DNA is TGTGCCAGCAGCGTACTCCCAGGGGAGGGCGGCTACACCTTC. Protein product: CASSVLPGEGGYTF.

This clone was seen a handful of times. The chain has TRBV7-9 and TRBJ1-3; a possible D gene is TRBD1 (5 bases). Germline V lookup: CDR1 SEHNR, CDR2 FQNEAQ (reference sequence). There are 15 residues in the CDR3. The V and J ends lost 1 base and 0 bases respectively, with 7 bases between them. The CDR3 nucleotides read TGTGCCAGCAGCTTAGGACAGATCTCTGGAAACACCATATATTTT. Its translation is CASSLGQISGNTIYF.

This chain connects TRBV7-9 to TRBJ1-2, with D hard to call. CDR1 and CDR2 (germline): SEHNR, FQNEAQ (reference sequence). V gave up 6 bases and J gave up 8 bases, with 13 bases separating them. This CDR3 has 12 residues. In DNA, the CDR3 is TGTGCCAGCAGTCCATCGCGGGTCGGCTACACCTTC. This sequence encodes CASSPSRVGYTF.

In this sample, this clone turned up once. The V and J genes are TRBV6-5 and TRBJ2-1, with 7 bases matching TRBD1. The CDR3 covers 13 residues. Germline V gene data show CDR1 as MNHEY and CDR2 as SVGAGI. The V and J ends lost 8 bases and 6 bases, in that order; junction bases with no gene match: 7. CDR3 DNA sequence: TGTGCCAGCGACAGGGATTGGGGCAATGAGCAGTTCTTC. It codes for CASDRDWGNEQFF.

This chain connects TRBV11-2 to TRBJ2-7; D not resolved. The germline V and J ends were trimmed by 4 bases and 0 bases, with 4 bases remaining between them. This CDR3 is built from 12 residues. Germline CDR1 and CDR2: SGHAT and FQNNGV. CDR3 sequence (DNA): TGTGCCAGCAGCTCCCTCTCCTACGAGCAGTACTTC. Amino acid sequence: CASSSLSYEQYF.

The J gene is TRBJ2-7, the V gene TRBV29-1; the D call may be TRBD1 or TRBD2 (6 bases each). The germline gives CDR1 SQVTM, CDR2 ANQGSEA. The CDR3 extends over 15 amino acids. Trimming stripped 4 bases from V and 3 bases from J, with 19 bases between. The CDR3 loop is CSVVRGASGLYEQYF. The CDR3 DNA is TGCAGCGTTGTGAGGGGGGCATCGGGCCTCTACGAGCAGTACTTC.